This TCR beta chain was recorded in a study of T cell changes during pregnancy in multiple sclerosis. The method was immunoSEQ multiplex PCR; TCRdb's version includes in-frame clones alone and lacks a portion of them. The top ten hold 5.9% of the sample, which has some 47,000 clones, 85% to 90% seen once. The trim removed 4 bases at V and 1 base at J, leaving 4 bases unmatched. Per the germline V gene, CDR1 is SGDLS and CDR2 is YYNGEE. CDR3 length: 14 residues. The gene calls are TRBV9 and TRBJ2-5; 7 nucleotides match TRBD1. The origin of this receptor is a female donor in good health, enrolled as a control in a pregnancy study. The starting material was CD8+ T cells from peripheral blood mononuclear cells, obtained after pregnancy. CDR3 in amino acids: CASSPRDSQETQYF. CDR3 DNA: TGTGCCAGCAGCCCGAGGGACAGCCAAGAGACCCAGTACTTC. The variable domain in full, with the rest retrieved from reference TRBV9 and TRBJ2-5, is DSGVTQTPKHLITATGQRVTLRCSPRSGDLSVYWYQQSLDQGLQFLIQYYNGEERAKGNILERFSAQQFPDLHSELNLSSLELGDSALYFCASSPRDSQETQYFGPGTRLLVL.